A single sample is the source of the 26 T cell receptor beta chains below, sequenced in a study of chemoradiotherapy in HPV16-positive cancers. TCRdb's copy holds only in-frame clones and misses some; the assay was immunoSEQ multiplex PCR. The table shows some 19,000 clones, with around 85% occurring only once. The sequences come from blood, collected from a patient who underwent chemoradiotherapy. The receptors derive from a human donor with HPV-associated anogenital cancer.

This chain links TRBV9 with TRBJ1-3; no definite D call. The germline V and J ends were trimmed by 2 bases and 4 bases, with 7 bases remaining between them. The CDR3 has 13 amino acids. Germline V gene lookup returns CDR1 SGDLS and CDR2 YYNGEE. CDR3 DNA sequence: TGTGCCAGCAGCGTTACATCCGGAAACACCATATATTTT. It codes for CASSVTSGNTIYF. The full variable domain, its missing parts supplied by reference TRBV9 and TRBJ1-3, is DSGVTQTPKHLITATGQRVTLRCSPRSGDLSVYWYQQSLDQGLQFLIQYYNGEERAKGNILERFSAQQFPDLHSELNLSSLELGDSALYFCASSVTSGNTIYFGEGSWLTVV.

The chain combines TRBV5-1 with TRBJ1-2; a possible D gene is TRBD1 (5 bases). The CDR3 is made up of 13 amino acids. Per the germline V gene, CDR1 is SGHRS and CDR2 is YFSETQ. V was clipped by 4 bases and J by 6 bases, with 13 bases between them. The DNA for the CDR3 is TGCGCCAGCAGCATCGGGACGAGCAATGGCTACACCTTC. Amino acids: CASSIGTSNGYTF.

In its sample, this clone was seen once. V usage is TRBV7-6 and J usage is TRBJ2-3; no clear D gene. V lost 1 base, J lost 0 bases, and 2 bases lay in between. CDR3 size: 13 residues. CDR1 is SGHVS, CDR2 FNYEAQ, per germline. The CDR3 DNA reads TGTGCCAGCAGCTTAGGAAGCACAGATACGCAGTATTTT. Its protein product is CASSLGSTDTQYF.

This clone was picked up one time. The rearrangement links TRBV6-5 to TRBJ2-7; D perhaps matches TRBD1 (6 bases). Germline V gives CDR1 MNHEY, CDR2 SVGAGI. V lost 2 bases and J 1 base, leaving 9 bases between the germline ends. This CDR3 has 14 amino acids. The CDR3 here is CASSYGQFSYEQYF. The DNA for the CDR3 is TGTGCCAGCAGTTACGGACAGTTTTCCTACGAGCAGTACTTC.

The genes are TRBV18 and TRBJ2-7; no clear D. CDR3 length: 12 residues. Trimming took 0 bases from V and 4 from J, leaving 4 bases between them. Germline assignment: CDR1 KGHSH and CDR2 LQKENI. The CDR3: CASSPPTYEQYF. The CDR3 region has the DNA TGTGCCAGCTCACCACCCACTTACGAGCAGTACTTC. Supplemented by reference TRBV18 and TRBJ2-7, the full variable domain reads NAGVMQNPRHLVRRRGQEARLRCSPMKGHSHVYWYRQLPEEGLKFMVYLQKENIIDESGMPKERFSAEFPKEGPSILRIQQVVRGDSAAYFCASSPPTYEQYFGPGTRLTVT.

The V gene is TRBV7-3, the J gene TRBJ1-3, with 9 bases that match TRBD1. V trimming: 7 bases; J trimming: 1 base; junction bases outside the gene matches: 2. CDR3 length: 14 amino acids. Germline values: CDR1 SGHTA, CDR2 FQGTGA. The CDR3 here is CASKDRGSGNTIYF. DNA of the CDR3: TGTGCCAGCAAGGACAGGGGATCTGGAAACACCATATATTTT.

This sequence joins TRBV21-1 and TRBJ2-3; the table gives TRBD1 as D, unverified against the DNA. TRBV21-1 is designated a pseudogene. This CDR3 has 12 amino acids. The CDR3 here is CASSKGAGTQYF. CDR3 nucleotide sequence: TGTGCCAGCAGCAAAGGGGCAGGTACGCAGTATTTT.

The chain recombines TRBV30 with TRBJ2-2; TRBD1 agrees at 7 bases. Germline V CDR1 and CDR2: GTSNPN, SVGIG (reference sequence). The CDR3 totals 15 residues. Germline trimming cut 3 bases from V and 6 bases from J; bases unmatched to any gene: 10. The CDR3, as DNA: TGTGCCTGGAGAATAGGGGGCGGATTGTCCGGGGAGCTGTTTTTT. It yields the protein CAWRIGGGLSGELFF.

The chain links TRBV12-5 to TRBJ2-7, with 11 positions matching TRBD1. Trimming removed 4 bases from V and 5 bases from J; junction bases left unmatched: 1. The CDR3 has 13 residues. Germline V gene sequence: CDR1 LGHNT, CDR2 FRNRAP. CDR3 bases: TGTGCTAGTGGTTGGGACAGGGGGGACGAGCAGTACTTC. Protein sequence: CASGWDRGDEQYF.

The chain is built from TRBV6-5 and TRBJ2-7, with TRBD2 matching 8 bases. CDR1 and CDR2 from the germline V gene are MNHEY and SVGAGI. J was trimmed by 1 base and V by 2 bases; bases with no gene match: 7. CDR3 length equals 16 residues. This CDR3 reads CASSYGREGRSYEQYF. The CDR3 DNA is TGTGCCAGCAGTTACGGACGGGAGGGCCGGTCCTACGAGCAGTACTTC.

The V call is TRBV10-3, the J call TRBJ2-1; 7 bases are a match to TRBD1. In germline, CDR1 is ENHRY, CDR2 SYGVKD. The CDR3 is 13 residues long. V shed 0 bases and J 11 bases; nucleotides not matched to a gene: 4. CDR3 region: CAISESRDSQQFF. CDR3 DNA: TGTGCCATCAGTGAGTCGAGGGACAGTCAGCAGTTCTTC.

The chain employs TRBV7-2 and TRBJ1-5, with 9 bases aligning to TRBD1. This CDR3 contains 15 residues. V was clipped by 6 bases and J by 4 bases; unmatched bases: 7. The germline CDR1 and CDR2 sequences are SGHTA and FQGNSA. CDR3 sequence reads: CASSLQGAGNQPQHF. As DNA, the CDR3 is TGTGCCAGCAGTCTACAGGGGGCAGGGAATCAGCCCCAGCATTTT.

This clone has a handful of counts. The rearrangement uses TRBV7-6 and TRBJ2-2; D gene unclear. CDR1 is SGHVS and CDR2 is FNYEAQ in the germline V gene. This CDR3 comprises 13 residues. V was cut by 1 base and J by 6 bases, with 6 bases left in between. The DNA for the CDR3 is TGTGCCAGCAGCTTAGACTTTCCCGGGGAGCTGTTTTTT. It codes for CASSLDFPGELFF.

V is TRBV18 and J is TRBJ1-2; a possible D gene is TRBD1 (5 bases). Looked up from germline, CDR1 is KGHSH and CDR2 is LQKENI. V gave up 0 bases and J gave up 5 bases, with 19 bases separating them. The CDR3 has 17 amino acids. CDR3 loop: CASSPPILRQGGYGYTF. CDR3 sequence (DNA): TGTGCCAGCTCACCACCGATCTTACGGCAGGGAGGTTATGGCTACACCTTC.

J is TRBJ1-3 and V is TRBV5-5; 9 nucleotides align to TRBD1. Germline V gene sequence: CDR1 SGHKS, CDR2 YYEKEE (reference sequence). Trimming cost V 4 bases and J 4 bases; bases outside gene matches: 6. The CDR3 length is 15 residues. In DNA, the CDR3 is TGTGCCAGCAGCCCCCTGGGACAGGGAGGAAACACCATATATTTT. This sequence encodes CASSPLGQGGNTIYF.

The CDR3 DNA reads TGTGCCTGGAGTGTACTGGGGCAGGCCAATGAAAAACTGTTTTTT. Its translation is CAWSVLGQANEKLFF. This chain links TRBV30 with TRBJ1-4; D might be TRBD1 (5 bases). V lost 0 bases, J lost 5 bases, and 13 bases lay in between. CDR3 length: 15 amino acids. Germline V gene sequence: CDR1 GTSNPN, CDR2 SVGIG (reference sequence).

The rearrangement uses TRBV5-4 and TRBJ2-3; 8 bases are a match to TRBD1. V shed 0 bases, J shed 2 bases, and the junction held 2 bases outside the gene matches. The CDR3 contains 15 residues. The germline CDR1 and CDR2 sequences are SGHNT and YYREEE (reference sequence). The CDR3 is CASSLGGQATDTQYF. CDR3 coding DNA: TGTGCCAGCAGCTTGGGGGGACAGGCCACAGATACGCAGTATTTT.

This clone was seen a few times. The V call is TRBV4-3, the J call TRBJ2-3, with 14 bases matching TRBD2. CDR1 is LGHNA, CDR2 YSLEER, per germline. This CDR3 comprises 20 residues. The junction had 10 bases not matched to a gene; V was cut back by 2 bases and J by 0 bases. The CDR3 loop is CASSQRRMTSGGGSTDTQYF. CDR3 nucleotides: TGCGCCAGCAGCCAACGGAGAATGACTAGCGGGGGGGGCAGCACAGATACGCAGTATTTT.

This chain uses TRBV4-3 with TRBJ2-1; D unresolved. CDR1 and CDR2 (germline): LGHNA, YSLEER. The CDR3 extends over 17 amino acids. V gave up 0 bases and J gave up 0 bases, with 12 bases separating them. DNA of the CDR3: TGCGCCAGCAGCCAAGAAATCTCCAGGATCTCCTACAATGAGCAGTTCTTC. This codes for CASSQEISRISYNEQFF.

The gene calls are TRBV20-1 and TRBJ2-5, with TRBD2 as a possible D gene (6 bases). The J call is uncertain, as TRBJ2-7 better fits the DNA end. The CDR3 loop spans 11 amino acids. The germline V gene has CDR1 DFQATT and CDR2 SNEGSKA (reference sequence). The CDR3 sequence: CSAGTGLEQYF. Here the CDR3 DNA reads TGCAGTGCTGGTACGGGACTCGAGCAGTACTTC.

This chain connects TRBV7-9 to TRBJ2-3, with D unresolved. From germline, CDR1 is SEHNR and CDR2 FQNEAQ (reference sequence). V lost 2 bases and J lost 0, with 12 bases in between. CDR3 length: 16 amino acids. This chain's CDR3 is CASSLYAGSSTDTQYF. The DNA of the CDR3 is TGTGCCAGCAGCTTATATGCCGGATCTAGCACAGATACGCAGTATTTT.

This chain connects TRBV7-9 to TRBJ2-2, with no clear D. The CDR3 totals 13 residues. Between the trimmed V and J ends, which lost 8 bases and 6 bases, there was a span of 13 bases. CDR1 is SEHNR, CDR2 FQNEAQ, per germline (reference sequence). CDR3 nucleotide sequence: TGTGCCAGCGGGTACCTTAGGGCCGGGGAGCTGTTTTTT. It is translated as CASGYLRAGELFF. Filled out from reference TRBV7-9 and TRBJ2-2, the complete variable domain reads DTGVSQNPRHKITKRGQNVTFRCDPISEHNRLYWYRQTLGQGPEFLTYFQNEAQLEKSRLLSDRFSAERPKGSFSTLEIQRTEQGDSAMYLCASGYLRAGELFFGEGSRLTVL.

The chain is built from TRBV30 and TRBJ1-1, with 9 bases that match TRBD1. The V segment lost 5 bases and the J segment 8 bases; nucleotides outside the gene matches: 3. The germline V gene has CDR1 GTSNPN and CDR2 SVGIG (reference sequence). The CDR3 loop spans 11 amino acids. CDR3 amino acids: CAWGGTGEAFF. Here the CDR3 DNA reads TGTGCCTGGGGCGGGACAGGGGAAGCTTTCTTT.

In its sample, this clone ranks as medium-sized (0.01 to 0.1%). The chain joins TRBV7-9 to TRBJ1-5; maybe TRBD1 (5 bases). Germline CDR1 is SEHNR and CDR2 is FQNEAQ (reference sequence). This CDR3 contains 19 residues. V lost 1 base and J lost 5, with 24 bases in between. The CDR3 reads CASSLGVGYRDSYHQPQHF. As DNA, the CDR3 is TGTGCCAGCAGCTTAGGCGTGGGGTACCGGGACTCCTACCATCAGCCCCAGCATTTT.

V is TRBV10-3 and J is TRBJ2-5; 14 bases match TRBD2. CDR3 size: 16 residues. Looked up from germline, CDR1 is ENHRY and CDR2 is SYGVKD. With 2 bases clipped from V and 4 bases from J, the junction kept 3 bases outside the gene matches. CDR3 sequence reads: CAISEGTSGSGETQYF. CDR3 in DNA: TGTGCCATCAGTGAGGGGACTAGCGGGAGTGGAGAGACCCAGTACTTC.

V is TRBV6-1 and J is TRBJ2-1, with D tentatively TRBD1 (6 bases). V shed 3 bases and J shed 14 bases, with 14 bases lying between them. Germline lookup yields CDR1 MNHNS and CDR2 SASEGT. The CDR3 loop spans 12 amino acids. The CDR3, as DNA: TGTGCCAGCAGTGAGGGCAGGGGATGGGAGTTCTTC. This codes for CASSEGRGWEFF.